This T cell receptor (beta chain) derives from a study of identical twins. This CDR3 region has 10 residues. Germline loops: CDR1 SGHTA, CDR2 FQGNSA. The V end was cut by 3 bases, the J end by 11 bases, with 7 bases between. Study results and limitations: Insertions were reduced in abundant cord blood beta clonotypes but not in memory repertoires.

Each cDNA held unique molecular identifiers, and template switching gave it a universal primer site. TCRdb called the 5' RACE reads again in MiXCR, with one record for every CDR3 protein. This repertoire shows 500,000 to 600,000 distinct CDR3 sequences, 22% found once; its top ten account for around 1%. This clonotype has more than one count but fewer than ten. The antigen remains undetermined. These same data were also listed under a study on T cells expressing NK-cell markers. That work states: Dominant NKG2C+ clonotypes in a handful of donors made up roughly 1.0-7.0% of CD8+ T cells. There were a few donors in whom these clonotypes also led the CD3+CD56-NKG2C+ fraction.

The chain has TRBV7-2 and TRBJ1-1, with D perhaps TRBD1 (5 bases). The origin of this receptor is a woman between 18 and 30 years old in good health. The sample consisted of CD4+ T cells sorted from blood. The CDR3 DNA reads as TGTGCCAGCAGCTTTAGACAGGCTTTCTTT. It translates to CASSFRQAFF.